This T cell receptor beta chain derives from a study of blood T cell repertoires in COVID-19. Across the study: Sources were T cells, B-cell-depleted T cells, or PBMCs; the material itself was cDNA or gDNA.

Seattle patient enrollment occurred during active infection, with longitudinal follow-up thereafter. The CDR3 totals 17 residues. Germline values: CDR1 SGHVS, CDR2 FQNEAQ. Germline trimming cut 5 bases from V and 1 base from J; bases unmatched to any gene: 11. Here immunoSEQ multiplex PCR was the method, and the copy in TCRdb shows in-frame clones only, minus some. The sample shows more than 100,000 clones, 90% of them seen only once. In its sample, this clone was seen once. This clonotype originated in a woman aged 55 to 70 with COVID-19, enrolled during active disease. The specimen was peripheral blood. The chain joins TRBV7-8 to TRBJ2-7; 10 bases fit TRBD1. CDR3 in amino acids: CASSHQGQGEWSYEQYF. DNA of the CDR3: TGTGCCAGCAGCCATCAAGGACAGGGGGAATGGTCCTACGAGCAGTACTTC.